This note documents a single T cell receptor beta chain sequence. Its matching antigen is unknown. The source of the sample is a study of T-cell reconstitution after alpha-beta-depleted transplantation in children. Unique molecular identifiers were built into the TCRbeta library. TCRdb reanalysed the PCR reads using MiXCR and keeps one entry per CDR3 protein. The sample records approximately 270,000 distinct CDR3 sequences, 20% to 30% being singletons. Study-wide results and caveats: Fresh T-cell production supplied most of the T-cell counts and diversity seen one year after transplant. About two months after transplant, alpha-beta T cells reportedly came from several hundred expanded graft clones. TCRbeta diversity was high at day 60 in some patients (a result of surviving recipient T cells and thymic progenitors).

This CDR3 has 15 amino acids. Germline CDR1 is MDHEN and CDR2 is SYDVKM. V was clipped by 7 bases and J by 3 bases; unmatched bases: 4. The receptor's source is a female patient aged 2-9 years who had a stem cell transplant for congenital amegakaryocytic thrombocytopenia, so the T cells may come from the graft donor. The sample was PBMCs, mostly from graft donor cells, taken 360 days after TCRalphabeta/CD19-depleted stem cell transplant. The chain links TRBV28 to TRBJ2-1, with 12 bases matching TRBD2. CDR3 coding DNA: TGTGCCAGCACCCCTAGCGGGGGGGTCTACAATGAGCAGTTCTTC. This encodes CASTPSGGVYNEQFF.